One sample yielded the 4 T cell receptor beta chains listed below, sequenced in a study of T cell clonality in common variable immunodeficiency. Generated by immunoSEQ multiplex PCR, the TCRdb table keeps only in-frame clones and is missing some. This repertoire holds tens of thousands of clones, and none appear only once. The sample consisted of peripheral blood mononuclear cells. The source of these receptors is a person between 18 and 70 years old in good health.

As for this clone: The read ends 3 residues early relative to the CDR3; the germline J gene fills the gap. V is TRBV7-6 and J is TRBJ1-1; 9 bases match TRBD1. Per germline, CDR1 SGHVS and CDR2 FNYEAQ. The CDR3 loop spans 14 amino acids. The junction had 2 bases not matched to a gene; V was cut back by 3 bases and J by 3 bases. CDR3 loop: CASSFGQGYTEAFF. The part of the CDR3 DNA that was read is TGTGCCAGCAGCTTTGGACAGGGGTACACTGAA.

This clone has at least ten counts. With the read ending 3 residues before the CDR3 end, the germline J gene is used to fill in that end. The rearrangement uses TRBV7-3 and TRBJ2-2, with 8 bases matching TRBD2. With V trimmed by 5 bases and J by 4 bases, 3 bases remained unmatched. Per germline, CDR1 SGHTA and CDR2 FQGTGA. The CDR3 is made up of 14 amino acids. The CDR3 reads CASSPGGGTGELFF. The DNA read from the CDR3 is TGTGCCAGCAGCCCGGGGGGGGGCACCGGGGAG. Looking up the rest from reference TRBV7-3 and TRBJ2-2 gives the full variable domain: GAGVSQTPSNKVTEKGKYVELRCDPISGHTALYWYRQSLGQGPEFLIYFQGTGAADDSGLPNDRFFAVRPEGSVSTLKIQRTERGDSAVYLCASSPGGGTGELFFGEGSRLTVL.

In its sample, this clone was seen a few times. The CDR3 end falls 3 residues outside the read, so it is completed with the germline J gene. The chain joins TRBV7-9 to TRBJ2-5; TRBD1 is a possible D gene (6 bases). Germline loops: CDR1 SEHNR, CDR2 FQNEAQ (reference sequence). Trimming left V 4 bases short and J 4 bases short, with 13 bases between. CDR3 length: 14 amino acids. The covered CDR3 bases are TGTGCCAGCAGCTCAAAGGGACAAGGAGAGACC. It yields the protein CASSSKGQGET. The complete CDR3 sequence is CASSSKGQGETQYF.

The table lists this clone with many counts. The read finishes 3 residues shy of the CDR3 end, and the germline J gene is used to complete it. The chain employs TRBV12-5 and TRBJ2-2; TRBD1 aligns across 7 bases. V was pared by 6 bases and J by 5 bases, with 9 bases of the junction left unmatched. CDR1 and CDR2 (germline): LGHNT, FRNRAP. The CDR3 contains 15 residues. The DNA read from the CDR3 is TGTGCTAGTGGACGACAGGGAACGGGTACCGGGGAG. Its translation is CASGRQGTGTGE. The CDR3 as a whole reads CASGRQGTGTGELFF.